Below are 25 T cell receptor beta chains sequenced from a single sample in a study of T cells in Graves' hyperthyroidism and ophthalmopathy. Regions amplified from RNA transcripts were the TCR beta CDR3 regions. Using the HTBI primer set, a first-round RT-PCR was run on the TCR CDR3. TCRdb re-called the multiplex PCR reads through MiXCR, storing one row per CDR3 protein. Here the sample spans about 350,000 distinct CDR3 sequences, roughly 15% being singletons. The sample consisted of blood. The receptors derive from a woman between 55 and 75 years old with Graves' ophthalmopathy.

Concerning this clonotype: With a much larger clone just one base away, this may be a read error. This chain connects TRBV7-9 to TRBJ2-1; possibly TRBD2 for D (6 bases). V was shortened by 8 bases and J by 10 bases, with 24 bases between the two germline ends. The CDR3 has 15 residues. Germline-derived CDR1 and CDR2 are SEHNR and FQNEAQ (reference sequence). CDR3 nucleotides: TGTGCCAGCGGCGGTGGGGGACTGCAGACGACGGAGCAGTTCTTC. Translating it yields CASGGGGLQTTEQFF.

The table lists this clonotype with many counts. The gene calls are TRBV9 and TRBJ1-2, with TRBD1 identical over 11 bases. Looked up from germline, CDR1 is SGDLS and CDR2 is YYNGEE. V dropped 3 bases and J dropped 6; count of bases not matched to a gene: 1. The CDR3 sequence is 13 residues long. This chain's CDR3 is CASSGDRGNGYTF. CDR3 in DNA: TGTGCCAGCAGCGGGGACAGGGGGAATGGCTACACCTTC.

This clonotype was observed a handful of times. The chain combines TRBV4-1 with TRBJ2-3; 8 positions agree with TRBD2. CDR1 and CDR2 from the germline V gene are MGHRA and YSYEKL. The CDR3 totals 16 residues. The ends lost 3 bases at V and 4 bases at J; junction bases unmatched: 9. Here the CDR3 reads CASSQYSGGGADTQYF. As DNA, the CDR3 is TGCGCCAGCAGCCAGTATTCCGGGGGGGGGGCAGATACGCAGTATTTT.

This clonotype was observed a few times. This rearrangement joins TRBV12-3 or TRBV12-4 to TRBJ2-1; possibly TRBD2 for D (7 bases). The germline V and J ends were trimmed by 6 bases and 6 bases, with 18 bases remaining between them. The CDR3 extends over 15 amino acids. The CDR3 DNA reads as TGTGCCAGCAGCGACCCTTGGGGAGGGGGCAATGAGCAGTTCTTC. It translates to CASSDPWGGGNEQFF.

J is TRBJ2-7 and V is TRBV4-1; D is unclear. Trimming stripped 0 bases from V and 9 bases from J, with 12 bases between. In germline, CDR1 is MGHRA, CDR2 YSYEKL. The CDR3 consists of 13 residues. The CDR3 DNA is TGCGCCAGCAGCCAAGATCGAACTACGGCGCAGTACTTC. Protein product: CASSQDRTTAQYF.

The chain couples TRBV28 to TRBJ1-5, with TRBD1 identical over 7 bases. Germline V CDR1 and CDR2: MDHEN, SYDVKM. V lost 6 bases to trimming and J lost 2 bases; unmatched junction nucleotides: 19. The CDR3 consists of 19 residues. CDR3 bases: TGTGCCAGCAGCGCCGCCCTGGGGTCTAACAGGGGAGGCAATCAGCCCCAGCATTTT. Protein sequence: CASSAALGSNRGGNQPQHF.

V gene TRBV6-2 or TRBV6-3 combines with J gene TRBJ1-2; 7 positions match TRBD1. V was pared by 5 bases and J by 5 bases, with 11 bases of the junction left unmatched. The CDR3 spans 15 residues. Germline loops: CDR1 MNHEY, CDR2 SVGEGT. The CDR3 DNA reads TGTGCCAGCAGTCTCCGACAGGGAGGGGTTTATGGCTACACCTTC. It yields the protein CASSLRQGGVYGYTF.

This clonotype was found many times. This chain links TRBV27 with TRBJ2-7, with D possibly being TRBD1 (6 bases). This CDR3 spans 12 amino acids. Germline CDR1 is MNHEY and CDR2 is SMNVEV (reference sequence). The V end lost 3 bases, the J end lost 6 bases, and 9 bases lay between the germline ends. CDR3 nucleotides: TGTGCCAGCAGTTTCGGACAGAGCGAGCAGTACTTC. It translates to CASSFGQSEQYF.

This clonotype was detected ten times or more. The chain has TRBV5-4 and TRBJ2-7, with 11 nucleotides matching TRBD2. The junction had 8 bases not matched to a gene; V was cut back by 4 bases and J by 5 bases. This CDR3 has 15 residues. The V gene's germline CDR1 is SGHNT and CDR2 YYREEE (reference sequence). CDR3 amino acids: CASSAGLADHDEQYF. The DNA for the CDR3 is TGTGCCAGCAGCGCGGGACTAGCGGACCACGACGAGCAGTACTTC.

This chain links TRBV7-3 with TRBJ2-2; perhaps TRBD2 as D (5 bases). With 6 bases removed from V and 2 bases from J, the gap between germline ends came to 10 bases. The CDR3 spans 14 residues. Germline CDR1 SGHTA, CDR2 FQGTGA. For the CDR3, the DNA is TGTGCCAGCAGTCGGACTTCTAACACCGGGGAGCTGTTTTTT. Translated, it gives CASSRTSNTGELFF.

At least ten counts were recorded for this clonotype. J is TRBJ2-3 and V is TRBV7-9; TRBD2 matches 14 bases. The germline CDR1 and CDR2 sequences are SEHNR and FQNEAQ (reference sequence). The CDR3 consists of 17 residues. Trimming removed 4 bases from V and 1 base from J; junction bases left unmatched: 4. As DNA, the CDR3 is TGTGCCAGCAGCTCGGGACTAGCGGGAGAACGCACAGATACGCAGTATTTT. This translates into CASSSGLAGERTDTQYF.

This clonotype was recorded a few times. The rearrangement uses TRBV5-1 and TRBJ1-1; D is undetermined. Germline assignment: CDR1 SGHRS and CDR2 YFSETQ. The V end was cut by 4 bases, the J end by 2 bases, with 12 bases between. This CDR3 is 14 amino acids long. CDR3: CASSGDLSNTEAFF. The DNA for the CDR3 is TGCGCCAGCAGCGGAGACCTTAGTAACACTGAAGCTTTCTTT.

This clonotype was counted many times. The chain joins TRBV18 to TRBJ2-5, with D perhaps given as TRBD1 or TRBD2 (5 bases each). The CDR3 has 14 amino acids. The V end was cut by 0 bases, the J end by 5 bases, with 10 bases between. Germline V gene data show CDR1 as KGHSH and CDR2 as LQKENI. CDR3 region: CASSPPGEGETQYF. For the CDR3, the DNA is TGTGCCAGCTCACCACCCGGCGAGGGGGAGACCCAGTACTTC.

The V gene is TRBV19, the J gene TRBJ2-1, with TRBD1 as a possible D gene (6 bases). The germline V and J ends were trimmed by 6 bases and 1 base, with 16 bases remaining between them. This CDR3 has 16 amino acids. CDR1 is LNHDA, CDR2 SQIVND, per germline (reference sequence). CDR3 sequence (DNA): TGTGCCAGTAGACGACTTGTAGGGGGATCCTACAATGAGCAGTTCTTC. Protein sequence: CASRRLVGGSYNEQFF. Filled out from reference TRBV19 and TRBJ2-1, the complete variable domain reads DGGITQSPKYLFRKEGQNVTLSCEQNLNHDAMYWYRQDPGQGLRLIYYSQIVNDFQKGDIAEGYSVSREKKESFPLTVTSAQKNPTAFYLCASRRLVGGSYNEQFFGPGTRLTVL.

Concerning this clonotype itself: A much larger clone lies one base from this, so it may be a read error. V is TRBV30 and J is TRBJ1-2; 7 bases align to TRBD1. Looked up from germline, CDR1 is GTSNPN and CDR2 is SVGIG (reference sequence). With 3 bases clipped from V and 4 bases from J, the junction kept 5 bases outside the gene matches. CDR3 length equals 13 residues. The CDR3 reads CAWRGGQSYGYTF. In DNA, the CDR3 is TGTGCCTGGAGGGGGGGACAGAGCTATGGCTACACCTTC.

The sample holds a few counts of this clonotype. This sequence may be a read error, since a much larger clone differs from it by one base. The chain couples TRBV13 to TRBJ2-1; D may be TRBD1 (5 bases). V was clipped by 1 base and J by 10 bases, with 11 bases between them. CDR1 and CDR2 (germline): PRHDT, FYEKMQ (reference sequence). CDR3 length: 13 amino acids. The CDR3 reads CASSLVGQNEQFF. CDR3 nucleotides: TGTGCCAGCAGCTTAGTAGGACAAAACGAGCAGTTCTTC.

The table lists this clonotype with many counts. The chain uses TRBV27 and TRBJ1-1; possible D gene TRBD1, 6 bases. The CDR3 spans 15 residues. Deletions cut 5 bases from V and 1 base from J, with 14 bases between. Germline CDR1 reads MNHEY; CDR2 reads SMNVEV (reference sequence). The CDR3 DNA is TGTGCCAGCAGTACAAGGGGGTACAGGAACACTGAAGCTTTCTTT. It specifies CASSTRGYRNTEAFF.

Comment on this clonotype: This may arise from a read error, as a much more abundant clone is one base away. The J gene is TRBJ2-7, the V gene TRBV20-1, with D perhaps matching TRBD2 (6 bases). The CDR3 has 14 residues. V lost 0 bases to trimming and J lost 0 bases, with 9 bases between them. Germline values: CDR1 DFQATT, CDR2 SNEGSKA (reference sequence). The CDR3 DNA is TGCAGTGCTAGAGATTTCGGGAGCTCCTACGAGCAGTACTTC. The encoded protein is CSARDFGSSYEQYF.

V and J are TRBV20-1 and TRBJ1-2, with D maybe TRBD1 (6 bases). Germline V lookup: CDR1 DFQATT, CDR2 SNEGSKA (reference sequence). The CDR3 sequence is 14 residues long. The ends were cut back, 6 bases at V and 4 bases at J, with 18 bases in the middle. The CDR3 DNA is TGCAGTGCGCCCCCGGGGGGCCGTAGCTATGGCTACACCTTC. This codes for CSAPPGGRSYGYTF.

This clonotype was observed many times. The chain combines TRBV20-1 with TRBJ1-5, with D perhaps TRBD1 (6 bases). Deletions cut 2 bases from V and 6 bases from J, with 11 bases between. Germline CDR1 and CDR2: DFQATT and SNEGSKA (reference sequence). The CDR3 extends over 13 amino acids. In nucleotides, the CDR3 is TGCAGTGCTAGAACGGCAGGGGTTCAGCCCCAGCATTTT. This encodes CSARTAGVQPQHF.

On this clonotype itself: This sequence may be a read error, since a much larger clone differs from it by one base. The chain carries TRBV7-2 and TRBJ2-3, with D possibly TRBD2 on 7 matching bases. Germline V gives CDR1 SGHTA, CDR2 FQGNSA. V lost 5 bases, J lost 8 bases, and 14 bases lay in between. This CDR3 is 13 amino acids long. CDR3 loop: CASSPDRGGTQYF. As DNA, the CDR3 is TGTGCCAGCAGCCCCGATAGGGGGGGTACGCAGTATTTT.

The chain links TRBV6-1 to TRBJ1-1; D possibly corresponds to TRBD1 (5 bases). The CDR3 spans 17 residues. CDR1 and CDR2 (germline): MNHNS, SASEGT. V was cut by 11 bases and J by 1 base, with 26 bases left in between. The CDR3 DNA is TGTGCCGTTAGGAGAGGGGAGGGCAGGGTAGGGAACACTGAAGCTTTCTTT. Translated: CAVRRGEGRVGNTEAFF.

This chain connects TRBV7-9 to TRBJ2-5; TRBD1 or TRBD2 may be the D gene (7 bases each). This CDR3 has 15 amino acids. The V gene's germline CDR1 is SEHNR and CDR2 FQNEAQ (reference sequence). V lost 4 bases to trimming and J lost 5 bases, with 17 bases between them. DNA of the CDR3: TGTGCCAGCAGCTCGACAGGGAGGGGGGTGGAGACCCAGTACTTC. Its translation: CASSSTGRGVETQYF.

This clonotype was observed a handful of times. This rearrangement joins TRBV28 to TRBJ2-1; D call uncertain. V lost 5 bases and J lost 7, with 9 bases in between. The CDR3 consists of 12 residues. The germline gives CDR1 MDHEN, CDR2 SYDVKM. CDR3 sequence reads: CASSLQTNEQFF. The CDR3 bases are TGTGCCAGCAGTCTCCAGACGAATGAGCAGTTCTTC. The complete variable domain, with remaining parts taken from reference TRBV28 and TRBJ2-1, reads DVKVTQSSRYLVKRTGEKVFLECVQDMDHENMFWYRQDPGLGLRLIYFSYDVKMKEKGDIPEGYSVSREKKERFSLILESASTNQTSMYLCASSLQTNEQFFGPGTRLTVL.

The chain links TRBV27 to TRBJ2-3, with D uncertain. The CDR3 length is 13 residues. CDR1 and CDR2 (germline): MNHEY, SMNVEV (reference sequence). Trimming removed 5 bases at V and 6 bases at J, with 12 bases between. The DNA for the CDR3 is TGTGCCAGCAGTGAAAGGATCGTGGATACGCAGTATTTT. Translating it yields CASSERIVDTQYF.